The 25 T cell receptor beta chains below all came from one sample that was sequenced in a study of radiation and T cells in renal cell carcinoma. Described time point: baseline pretreatment blood. Indicated treatment: 15 Gy SBRT to primary tumor, nephrectomy 4 weeks later. Repertoires were generated with immunoSEQ multiplex PCR, while TCRdb's copy carries only in-frame clones and drops some. The profile shows 150,000 or so clones, 88% of them singletons. Sequenced here: blood, sampled from a patient whose treatment included radiotherapy and nephrectomy. The receptors come from a woman in her seventies with renal cell carcinoma.

The rearrangement uses TRBV5-4 and TRBJ2-3; TRBD2 matches at 10 bases. The CDR3 extends over 16 amino acids. J lost 2 bases, V lost 4 bases, and 7 bases had no gene match. CDR1 and CDR2 from the germline V gene are SGHNT and YYREEE (reference sequence). CDR3 residues: CASSHKRGGITDTQYF. The CDR3, as DNA: TGTGCCAGCAGCCACAAGCGGGGGGGTATCACAGATACGCAGTATTTT.

This chain links TRBV5-1 with TRBJ1-1; possible D gene TRBD1, 5 bases. The length of the CDR3 is 13 residues. Between the trimmed V and J ends, which lost 3 bases and 4 bases, there was a span of 10 bases. Germline values: CDR1 SGHRS, CDR2 YFSETQ. The CDR3 nucleotides are TGCGCCAGCAGCTCCCGGGGGAGCACTGAAGCTTTCTTT. Translating it yields CASSSRGSTEAFF.

The gene calls are TRBV10-3 and TRBJ2-3; D remains unclear. Trimming removed 7 bases at V and 2 bases at J, with 22 bases between. Germline assignment: CDR1 ENHRY and CDR2 SYGVKD. The CDR3 consists of 17 residues. The CDR3 protein is CAIKNPSTPGITDTQYF. CDR3 bases: TGTGCCATCAAGAATCCATCGACACCAGGAATCACAGATACGCAGTATTTT.

The rearrangement joins TRBV19 to TRBJ1-1, with D possibly being TRBD1 (5 bases). V was cut by 4 bases and J by 4 bases, with 25 bases left in between. Germline values: CDR1 LNHDA, CDR2 SQIVND (reference sequence). This CDR3 is built from 18 residues. The CDR3 region has the DNA TGTGCCAGTAGTACCTCCTGGGGGGGTGGACCGCGGGGCACTGAAGCTTTCTTT. Its translation: CASSTSWGGGPRGTEAFF.

The CDR3 sequence: CASSVGGSGGKDTQYF. The CDR3 bases are TGTGCCAGCAGCGTAGGCGGTAGCGGGGGGAAAGATACGCAGTATTTT. The chain uses TRBV9 and TRBJ2-3, with 10 nucleotides matching TRBD2. The CDR3 consists of 16 residues. V lost 0 bases and J lost 5; bases outside the gene matches: 6. In germline, CDR1 is SGDLS, CDR2 YYNGEE.

With regard to this clone: The junction and the germline gene differ at one end; a read error may be behind it. The chain uses TRBV7-7 and TRBJ2-3; the D is unclear. From germline, CDR1 is SSHAT and CDR2 FNYEAQ (reference sequence). This CDR3 is built from 13 residues. The CDR3 nucleotides read TGTGCTAGCAGCGATAACGTTATGGGGACGCAGTATTTT. Translating it yields CASSDNVMGTQYF.

This clone appeared a single time. The chain recombines TRBV2 with TRBJ2-5; D gene ambiguous. Germline V CDR1 and CDR2: SNHLY, FYNNEI. The CDR3 covers 15 residues. Trimming shortened V by 7 bases and J by 3 bases, and 18 bases separated the two germline ends. The CDR3: CASTSGYGSKETQYF. CDR3 nucleotide sequence: TGTGCCAGCACGTCTGGCTACGGGTCAAAAGAGACCCAGTACTTC.

V usage is TRBV4-3 and J usage is TRBJ1-1; D unresolved. V lost 0 bases and J 2 bases, leaving 10 bases between the germline ends. This CDR3 has 15 residues. Per germline, CDR1 LGHNA and CDR2 YSLEER. CDR3 sequence reads: CASSQDGVANTEAFF. CDR3 bases: TGCGCCAGCAGCCAAGATGGGGTCGCTAACACTGAAGCTTTCTTT.

The V and J genes are TRBV30 and TRBJ1-2, with TRBD1 as a possible D gene (6 bases). V lost 5 bases to trimming and J lost 8 bases, with 9 bases between them. Looked up from germline, CDR1 is GTSNPN and CDR2 is SVGIG (reference sequence). The CDR3 is 10 residues long. The CDR3 loop is CAWGGPGYTF. The CDR3 DNA reads TGTGCCTGGGGGGGGCCCGGCTACACCTTC.

V gene TRBV19 combines with J gene TRBJ1-5, with 7 positions matching TRBD1. The CDR3 covers 16 residues. CDR1 LNHDA and CDR2 SQIVND come from the germline V gene (reference sequence). V was clipped by 1 base and J by 7 bases; unmatched bases: 10. CDR3 in DNA: TGTGCCAGTAGTATAGGTGAGGGACAGAGGAACCAGCCCCAGCATTTT. It yields the protein CASSIGEGQRNQPQHF.

The gene calls are TRBV6-6 and TRBJ2-5, with TRBD2 identical over 7 bases. The V and J ends lost 2 bases and 4 bases, in that order; junction bases with no gene match: 1. Germline V gene sequence: CDR1 MNHNY, CDR2 SVGAGI (reference sequence). The CDR3 length is 13 residues. The CDR3 loop is CASSYTGGETQYF. The DNA for the CDR3 is TGTGCCAGCAGTTACACGGGGGGAGAGACCCAGTACTTC.

The chain recombines TRBV18 with TRBJ2-3; no clear D. Germline values: CDR1 KGHSH, CDR2 LQKENI. The CDR3 is 12 residues long. V lost 4 bases and J lost 0, with 2 bases in between. The chain's CDR3 is CASSLSTDTQYF. Written as DNA, the CDR3 is TGTGCCAGCTCACTAAGCACAGATACGCAGTATTTT.

The V gene is TRBV14, the J gene TRBJ1-2; no firm D call. Trimming stripped 2 bases from V and 7 bases from J, with 11 bases between. Germline CDR1 SGHDN, CDR2 FVKESK. This CDR3 contains 13 residues. This CDR3 is CASSQLISAGYTF. Written as DNA, the CDR3 is TGTGCCAGCAGCCAATTGATCTCGGCTGGCTACACCTTC.

This chain's CDR3 is CASSSGRYNSPLHF. The DNA of the CDR3 is TGTGCCAGCAGCTCCGGACGGTATAATTCACCCCTCCACTTT. V usage is TRBV7-2 and J usage is TRBJ1-6; D gene ambiguous. The CDR3 length is 14 residues. V was cut by 4 bases and J by 4 bases, with 8 bases left in between. Germline CDR1 SGHTA, CDR2 FQGNSA.

The gene calls are TRBV15 and TRBJ1-4; D gene unclear. The CDR3 is 11 residues long. Germline loops: CDR1 LNHNV, CDR2 YYDKDF (reference sequence). The germline V and J ends were trimmed by 3 bases and 13 bases, with 9 bases remaining between them. The CDR3 DNA follows: TGTGCCACCAGCAGGGACGTTCGACTGTTTTTT. This codes for CATSRDVRLFF. Drawing the rest from reference TRBV15 and TRBJ1-4, the complete variable domain is DAMVIQNPRYQVTQFGKPVTLSCSQTLNHNVMYWYQQKSSQAPKLLFHYYDKDFNNEADTPDNFQSRRPNTSFCFLDIRSPGLGDTAMYLCATSRDVRLFFGSGTQLSVL.

This clone was observed a single time. One junction end does not reproduce the germline sequence, and a read error may be involved. Different DNA sequences within this sample yield the same CDR3. This chain uses TRBV7-7 with TRBJ1-1; D ambiguous. Germline V gene data show CDR1 as SSHAT and CDR2 as FNYEAQ (reference sequence). The CDR3 sequence is 13 residues long. The CDR3 is CASSLGENTEAFF. Written as DNA, the CDR3 is TGTGCTAGCAGCTTGGGCGAGAACACTGAAGCTTTCTTT.

V usage is TRBV6-5 and J usage is TRBJ1-1; possible D gene TRBD1, 6 bases. Trimming stripped 2 bases from V and 5 bases from J, with 12 bases between. Per germline, CDR1 MNHEY and CDR2 SVGAGI. This CDR3 comprises 14 residues. In DNA, the CDR3 is TGTGCCAGCAGTTACCGGACAGCGGTTACTGAAGCTTTCTTT. Translated: CASSYRTAVTEAFF.

The V and J genes are TRBV5-4 and TRBJ1-2, with D hard to call. Looked up from germline, CDR1 is SGHNT and CDR2 is YYREEE (reference sequence). V was shortened by 0 bases and J by 2 bases, with 11 bases between the two germline ends. This CDR3 is built from 15 residues. In DNA form, the CDR3 reads TGTGCCAGCAGCTTGGCGACAACGAAAAACTATGGCTACACCTTC. Protein product: CASSLATTKNYGYTF.

This clone was observed a handful of times. The chain links TRBV20-1 to TRBJ1-1; D unclear. CDR3 length equals 11 residues. Germline V lookup: CDR1 DFQATT, CDR2 SNEGSKA (reference sequence). Trimming removed 6 bases at V and 11 bases at J, with 16 bases between. The CDR3 protein is CSAALSQSAFF. CDR3 in DNA: TGCAGTGCCGCACTCTCGCAGTCTGCTTTCTTT.

The J gene is TRBJ1-2, the V gene TRBV6-6; TRBD1 matches at 7 bases. V shed 6 bases, J shed 1 base, and the junction held 8 bases outside the gene matches. This CDR3 contains 15 residues. Germline V CDR1 and CDR2: MNHNY, SVGAGI (reference sequence). The CDR3 DNA is TGTGCCAGCAGCCCTACGACAGGGTTTAACTATGGCTACACCTTC. Translated, it gives CASSPTTGFNYGYTF.

This rearrangement joins TRBV27 to TRBJ2-7; D not certain. This CDR3 is built from 13 residues. With 7 bases removed from V and 1 base from J, the gap between germline ends came to 11 bases. Germline V lookup: CDR1 MNHEY, CDR2 SMNVEV (reference sequence). In nucleotides, the CDR3 is TGTGCCAGCACCCGACCGATTTCCTACGAGCAGTACTTC. Its protein product is CASTRPISYEQYF.

The chain is built from TRBV2 and TRBJ1-2; D may be TRBD1 (5 bases). Deletions cut 2 bases from V and 8 bases from J, with 18 bases between. Germline V gene data show CDR1 as SNHLY and CDR2 as FYNNEI. The CDR3 has 15 residues. CDR3 nucleotide sequence: TGTGCCAGCAGTGAAAGTCCGGGACGGCACCAAGGCTACACCTTC. Translating gives CASSESPGRHQGYTF.

The rearrangement uses TRBV11-3 and TRBJ2-3, with TRBD2 as a possible D gene (7 bases). Trimming stripped 5 bases from V and 0 bases from J, with 15 bases between. Germline loops: CDR1 SGHNT, CDR2 YENEEA. CDR3 length: 16 residues. Here the CDR3 reads CASSLGRGGSTDTQYF. The CDR3, as DNA: TGTGCCAGCAGCCTGGGTAGGGGGGGAAGCACAGATACGCAGTATTTT.

This chain joins TRBV4-3 and TRBJ2-5; D is tentatively TRBD1 or TRBD2 (5 bases each). Germline V gene data show CDR1 as LGHNA and CDR2 as YSLEER. V was shortened by 4 bases and J by 5 bases, with 17 bases between the two germline ends. The CDR3 runs 15 residues. The CDR3 DNA reads TGCGCCAGCAGCCCGAACATACAAGAGGGGGAGACCCAGTACTTC. Its translation: CASSPNIQEGETQYF.

J is TRBJ1-1 and V is TRBV6-5, with a weak D call TRBD1 (5 bases). Germline V gene data show CDR1 as MNHEY and CDR2 as SVGAGI. The CDR3 is 14 residues long. Trimming removed 2 bases at V and 0 bases at J, with 7 bases between. CDR3 amino acids: CASSYGGMNTEAFF. For the CDR3, the DNA is TGTGCCAGCAGTTACGGGGGAATGAACACTGAAGCTTTCTTT.